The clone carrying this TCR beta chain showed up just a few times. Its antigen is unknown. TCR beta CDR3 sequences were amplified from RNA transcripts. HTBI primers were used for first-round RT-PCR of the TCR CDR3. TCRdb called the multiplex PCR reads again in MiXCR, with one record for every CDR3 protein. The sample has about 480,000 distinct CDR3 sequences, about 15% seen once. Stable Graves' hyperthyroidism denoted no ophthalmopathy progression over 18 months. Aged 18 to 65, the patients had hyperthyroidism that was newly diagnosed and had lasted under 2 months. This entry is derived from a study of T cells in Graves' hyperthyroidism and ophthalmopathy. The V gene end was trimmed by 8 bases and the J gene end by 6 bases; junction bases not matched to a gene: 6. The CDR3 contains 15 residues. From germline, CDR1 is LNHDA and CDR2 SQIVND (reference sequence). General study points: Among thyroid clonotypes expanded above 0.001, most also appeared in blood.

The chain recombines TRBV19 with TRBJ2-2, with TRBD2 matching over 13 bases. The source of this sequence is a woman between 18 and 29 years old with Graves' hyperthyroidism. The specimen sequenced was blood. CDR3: CASLGLAGVPGELFF. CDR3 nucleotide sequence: TGTGCCAGTCTTGGACTAGCGGGAGTCCCCGGGGAGCTGTTTTTT. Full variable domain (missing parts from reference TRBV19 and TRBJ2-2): DGGITQSPKYLFRKEGQNVTLSCEQNLNHDAMYWYRQDPGQGLRLIYYSQIVNDFQKGDIAEGYSVSREKKESFPLTVTSAQKNPTAFYLCASLGLAGVPGELFFGEGSRLTVL.